This TCR beta chain is drawn from a study of cytomegalovirus exposure and HLA in healthy donors. Regarding the study as a whole: According to the study, 150 to 200 TCR beta chains were cytomegalovirus-associated.

Concerning this clone: The antigen is unknown.

The germline CDR1 and CDR2 sequences are MNHNY and SVGAGI (reference sequence). The CDR3 contains 10 residues. Repertoires were generated with immunoSEQ multiplex PCR, while TCRdb's copy carries only in-frame clones and drops some. The sample includes approximately 120,000 clones, around 90% of them seen just once. The TCR sequence derives from a young woman in good health and CMV-seronegative. Sequenced input: PBMCs. V usage is TRBV6-6 and J usage is TRBJ2-7, with 7 bases matching TRBD2. CDR3 sequence: CAAGDYEQYF. CDR3 DNA sequence: TGTGCTGCGGGAGACTACGAGCAGTACTTC.